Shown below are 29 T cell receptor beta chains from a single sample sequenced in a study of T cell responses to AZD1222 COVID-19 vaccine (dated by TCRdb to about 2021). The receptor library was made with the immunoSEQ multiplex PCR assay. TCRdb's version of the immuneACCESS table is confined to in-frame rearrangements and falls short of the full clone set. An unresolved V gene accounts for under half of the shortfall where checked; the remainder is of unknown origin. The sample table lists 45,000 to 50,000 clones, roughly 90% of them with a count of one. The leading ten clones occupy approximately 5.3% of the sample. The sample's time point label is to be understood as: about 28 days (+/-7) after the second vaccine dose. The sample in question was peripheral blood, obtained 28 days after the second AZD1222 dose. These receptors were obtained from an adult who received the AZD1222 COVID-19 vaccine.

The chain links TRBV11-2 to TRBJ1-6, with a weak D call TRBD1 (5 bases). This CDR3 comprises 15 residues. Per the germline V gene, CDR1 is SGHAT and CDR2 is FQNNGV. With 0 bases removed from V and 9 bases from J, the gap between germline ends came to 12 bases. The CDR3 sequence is CASSLDGAGRSPLHF. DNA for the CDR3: TGTGCCAGCAGCTTAGATGGTGCAGGGCGTTCACCCCTCCACTTT.

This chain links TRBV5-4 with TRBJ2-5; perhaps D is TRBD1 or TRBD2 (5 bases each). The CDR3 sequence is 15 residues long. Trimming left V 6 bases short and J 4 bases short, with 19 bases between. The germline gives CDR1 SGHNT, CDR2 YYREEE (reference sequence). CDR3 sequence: CASIPEGTRPETQYF. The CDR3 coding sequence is TGTGCCAGCATTCCCGAAGGGACCCGCCCAGAGACCCAGTACTTC.

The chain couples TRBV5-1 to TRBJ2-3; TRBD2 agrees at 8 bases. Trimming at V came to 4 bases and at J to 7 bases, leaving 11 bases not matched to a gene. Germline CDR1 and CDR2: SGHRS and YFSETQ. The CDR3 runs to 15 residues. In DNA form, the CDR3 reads TGCGCCAGCAGCCCGGGACTAGGGGCTTGGTATACGCAGTATTTT. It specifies CASSPGLGAWYTQYF.

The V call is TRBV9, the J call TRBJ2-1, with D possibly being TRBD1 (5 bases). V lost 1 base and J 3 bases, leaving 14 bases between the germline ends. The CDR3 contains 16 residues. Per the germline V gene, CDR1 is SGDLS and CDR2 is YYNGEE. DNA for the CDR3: TGTGCCAGCAGCGTAAGCAGGGCAGGGTACTACAATGAGCAGTTCTTC. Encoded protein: CASSVSRAGYYNEQFF.

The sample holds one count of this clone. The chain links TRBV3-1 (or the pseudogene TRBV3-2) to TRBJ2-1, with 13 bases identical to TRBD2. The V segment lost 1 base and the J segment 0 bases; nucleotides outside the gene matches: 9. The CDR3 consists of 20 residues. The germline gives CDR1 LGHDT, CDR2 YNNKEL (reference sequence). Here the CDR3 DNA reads TGTGCCAGCAGCCAAGGGGGACTAGCGGGACTTCCCAGCTCCTACAATGAGCAGTTCTTC. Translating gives CASSQGGLAGLPSSYNEQFF.

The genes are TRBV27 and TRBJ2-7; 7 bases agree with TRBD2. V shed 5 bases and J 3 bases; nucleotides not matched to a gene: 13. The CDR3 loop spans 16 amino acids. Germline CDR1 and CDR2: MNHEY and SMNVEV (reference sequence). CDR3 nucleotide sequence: TGTGCCAGCAGTCTACTAGCGTCCCGAAGAATCTACGAGCAGTACTTC. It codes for CASSLLASRRIYEQYF.

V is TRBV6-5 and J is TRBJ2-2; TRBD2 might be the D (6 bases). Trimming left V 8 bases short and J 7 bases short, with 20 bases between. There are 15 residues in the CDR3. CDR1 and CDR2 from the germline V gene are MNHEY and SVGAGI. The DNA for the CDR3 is TGTGCCAGCCGACGTACCTTACGGGGGAGCGGGGAGCTGTTTTTT. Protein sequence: CASRRTLRGSGELFF.

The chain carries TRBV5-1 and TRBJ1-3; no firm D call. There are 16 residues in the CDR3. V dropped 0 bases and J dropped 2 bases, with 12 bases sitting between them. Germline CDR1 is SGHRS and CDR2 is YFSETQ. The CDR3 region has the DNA TGCGCCAGCAGCTTGGATAAGGGAAACGCTGGAAACACCATATATTTT. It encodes CASSLDKGNAGNTIYF.

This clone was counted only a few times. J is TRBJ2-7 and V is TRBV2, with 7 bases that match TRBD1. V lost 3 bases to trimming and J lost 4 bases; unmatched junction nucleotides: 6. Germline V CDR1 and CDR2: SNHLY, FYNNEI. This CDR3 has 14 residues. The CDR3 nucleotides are TGTGCCAGCAGTGAGGGGACAGTGGAATACGAGCAGTACTTC. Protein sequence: CASSEGTVEYEQYF.

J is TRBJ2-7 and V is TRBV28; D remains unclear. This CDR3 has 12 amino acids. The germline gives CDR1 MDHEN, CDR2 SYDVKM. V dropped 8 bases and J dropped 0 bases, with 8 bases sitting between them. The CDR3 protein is CASRTSSYEQYF. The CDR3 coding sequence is TGTGCCAGCCGGACCTCCTCCTACGAGCAGTACTTC. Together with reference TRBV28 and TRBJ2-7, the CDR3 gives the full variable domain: DVKVTQSSRYLVKRTGEKVFLECVQDMDHENMFWYRQDPGLGLRLIYFSYDVKMKEKGDIPEGYSVSREKKERFSLILESASTNQTSMYLCASRTSSYEQYFGPGTRLTVT.

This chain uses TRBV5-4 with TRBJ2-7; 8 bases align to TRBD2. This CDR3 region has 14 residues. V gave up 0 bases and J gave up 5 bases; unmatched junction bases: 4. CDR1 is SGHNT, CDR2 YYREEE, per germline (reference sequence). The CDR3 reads CASSLGGGGHEQYF. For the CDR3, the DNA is TGTGCCAGCAGCTTGGGGGGCGGGGGGCACGAGCAGTACTTC.

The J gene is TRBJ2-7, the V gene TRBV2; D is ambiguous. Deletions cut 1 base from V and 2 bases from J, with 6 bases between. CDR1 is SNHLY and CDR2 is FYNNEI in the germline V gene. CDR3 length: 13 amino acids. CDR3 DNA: TGTGCCAGCAGTGAAGAATCCGCCTACGAGCAGTACTTC. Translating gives CASSEESAYEQYF.

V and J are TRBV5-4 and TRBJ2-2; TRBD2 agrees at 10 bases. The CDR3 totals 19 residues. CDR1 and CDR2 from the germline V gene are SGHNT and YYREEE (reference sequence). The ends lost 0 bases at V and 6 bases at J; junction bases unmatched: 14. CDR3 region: CASSLAFAAGGQWAGELFF. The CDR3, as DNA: TGTGCCAGCAGCTTGGCCTTCGCAGCGGGGGGGCAATGGGCCGGGGAGCTGTTTTTT.

CDR3 DNA sequence: TGTGCCAGCAGTTTTTACAGGGGGCGGAGAGAGACCCAGTACTTC. This sequence encodes CASSFYRGRRETQYF. V is TRBV28 and J is TRBJ2-5; 9 nucleotides line up with TRBD1. Germline values: CDR1 MDHEN, CDR2 SYDVKM. This CDR3 is 15 amino acids long. The junction had 6 bases not matched to a gene; V was cut back by 3 bases and J by 4 bases. Together with reference TRBV28 and TRBJ2-5, the CDR3 gives the full variable domain: DVKVTQSSRYLVKRTGEKVFLECVQDMDHENMFWYRQDPGLGLRLIYFSYDVKMKEKGDIPEGYSVSREKKERFSLILESASTNQTSMYLCASSFYRGRRETQYFGPGTRLLVL.

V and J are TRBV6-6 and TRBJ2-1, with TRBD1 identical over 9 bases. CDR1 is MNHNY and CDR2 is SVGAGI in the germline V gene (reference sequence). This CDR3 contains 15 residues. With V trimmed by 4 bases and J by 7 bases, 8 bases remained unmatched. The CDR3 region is CASSFAGTGLNEQFF. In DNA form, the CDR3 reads TGTGCCAGCAGTTTCGCTGGGACAGGGCTAAATGAGCAGTTCTTC.

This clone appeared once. The CDR3: CASSVTPFYEQYF. CDR3 coding DNA: TGTGCCAGCAGCGTTACACCGTTCTACGAGCAGTACTTC. This chain joins TRBV9 and TRBJ2-7; no clear D. The CDR3 consists of 13 residues. V lost 2 bases to trimming and J lost 3 bases, with 9 bases between them. Germline-derived CDR1 and CDR2 are SGDLS and YYNGEE. Full variable domain (missing parts from reference TRBV9 and TRBJ2-7): DSGVTQTPKHLITATGQRVTLRCSPRSGDLSVYWYQQSLDQGLQFLIQYYNGEERAKGNILERFSAQQFPDLHSELNLSSLELGDSALYFCASSVTPFYEQYFGPGTRLTVT.

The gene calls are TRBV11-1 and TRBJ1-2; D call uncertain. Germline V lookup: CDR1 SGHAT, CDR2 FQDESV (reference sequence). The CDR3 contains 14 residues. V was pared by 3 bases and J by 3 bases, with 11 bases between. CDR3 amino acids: CASSFAGQHYGYTF. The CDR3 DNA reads TGTGCCAGCAGCTTTGCGGGCCAGCACTATGGCTACACCTTC.

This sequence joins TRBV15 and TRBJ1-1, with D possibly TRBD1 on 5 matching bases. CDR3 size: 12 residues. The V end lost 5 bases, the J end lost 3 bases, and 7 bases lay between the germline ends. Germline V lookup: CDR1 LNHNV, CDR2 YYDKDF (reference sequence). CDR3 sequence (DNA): TGTGCCACCAGCGGCAGGGACACTGAAGCTTTCTTT. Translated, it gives CATSGRDTEAFF.

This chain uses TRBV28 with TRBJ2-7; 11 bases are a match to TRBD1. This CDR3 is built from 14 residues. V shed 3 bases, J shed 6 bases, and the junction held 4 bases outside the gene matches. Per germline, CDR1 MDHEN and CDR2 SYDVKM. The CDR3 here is CASSLGTGGGEQYF. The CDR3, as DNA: TGTGCCAGCAGTTTGGGGACAGGGGGTGGCGAGCAGTACTTC.

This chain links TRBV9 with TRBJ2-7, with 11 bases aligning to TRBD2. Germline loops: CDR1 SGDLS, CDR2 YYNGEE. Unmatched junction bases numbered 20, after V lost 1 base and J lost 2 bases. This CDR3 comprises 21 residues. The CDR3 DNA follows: TGTGCCAGCAGCGTAATAGCGAATGAGGCTAGCGGGAGGCGATCCACCTACGAGCAGTACTTC. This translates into CASSVIANEASGRRSTYEQYF.

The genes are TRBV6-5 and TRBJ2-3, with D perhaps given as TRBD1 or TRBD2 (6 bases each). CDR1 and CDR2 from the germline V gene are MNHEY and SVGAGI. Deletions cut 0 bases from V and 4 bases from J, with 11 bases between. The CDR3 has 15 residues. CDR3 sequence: CASSYSRGTADTQYF. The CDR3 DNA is TGTGCCAGCAGTTACTCGAGGGGGACTGCAGATACGCAGTATTTT.

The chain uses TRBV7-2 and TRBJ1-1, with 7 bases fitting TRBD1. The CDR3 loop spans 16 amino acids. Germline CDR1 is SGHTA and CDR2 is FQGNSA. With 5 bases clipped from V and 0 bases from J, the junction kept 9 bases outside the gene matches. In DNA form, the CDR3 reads TGTGCCAGCAGCCAAAGGACAGGCTTAATGAACACTGAAGCTTTCTTT. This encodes CASSQRTGLMNTEAFF.

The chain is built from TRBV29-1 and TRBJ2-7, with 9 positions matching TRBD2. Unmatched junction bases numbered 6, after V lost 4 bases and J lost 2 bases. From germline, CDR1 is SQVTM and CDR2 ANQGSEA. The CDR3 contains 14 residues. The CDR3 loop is CSVVWASGAYEQYF. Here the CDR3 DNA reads TGCAGCGTTGTATGGGCTAGCGGGGCCTACGAGCAGTACTTC.

Written as DNA, the CDR3 is TGTGCCAGCAGCCCTGGGACTTACGAGCAGTACTTC. Protein: CASSPGTYEQYF. The gene calls are TRBV3-1 (or the pseudogene TRBV3-2) and TRBJ2-7; a weak D match, TRBD2 (6 bases). CDR1 is LGHDT and CDR2 is YNNKEL in the germline V gene (reference sequence). Trimming removed 4 bases at V and 4 bases at J, with 8 bases between. The CDR3 is made up of 12 amino acids.

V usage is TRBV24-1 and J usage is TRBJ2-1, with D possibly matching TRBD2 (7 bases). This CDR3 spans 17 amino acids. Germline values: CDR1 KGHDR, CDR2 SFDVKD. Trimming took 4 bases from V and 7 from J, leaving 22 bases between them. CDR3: CATSDPSGGTSSNEQFF. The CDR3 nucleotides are TGTGCCACCAGTGACCCCTCGGGGGGCACCTCGTCAAATGAGCAGTTCTTC.

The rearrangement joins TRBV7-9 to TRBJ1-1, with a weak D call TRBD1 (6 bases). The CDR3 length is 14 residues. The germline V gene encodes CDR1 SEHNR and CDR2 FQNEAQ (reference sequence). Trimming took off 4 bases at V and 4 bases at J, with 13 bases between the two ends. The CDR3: CASSSDRTTTEAFF. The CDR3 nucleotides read TGTGCCAGCAGCTCCGACAGGACAACCACTGAAGCTTTCTTT.

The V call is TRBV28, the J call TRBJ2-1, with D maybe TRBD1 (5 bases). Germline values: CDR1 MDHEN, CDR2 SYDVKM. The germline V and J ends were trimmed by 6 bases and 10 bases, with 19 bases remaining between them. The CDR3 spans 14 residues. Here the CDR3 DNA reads TGTGCCAGCAGACAGGCGGCCCAACAATGGGAGCAGTTCTTC. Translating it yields CASRQAAQQWEQFF.

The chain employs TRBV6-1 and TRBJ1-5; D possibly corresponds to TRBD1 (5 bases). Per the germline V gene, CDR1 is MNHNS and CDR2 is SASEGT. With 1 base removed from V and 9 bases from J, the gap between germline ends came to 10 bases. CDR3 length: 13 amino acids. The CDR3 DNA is TGTGCCAGCAGTGAAGACGGGGGTGGGCCCCAGCATTTT. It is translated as CASSEDGGGPQHF.

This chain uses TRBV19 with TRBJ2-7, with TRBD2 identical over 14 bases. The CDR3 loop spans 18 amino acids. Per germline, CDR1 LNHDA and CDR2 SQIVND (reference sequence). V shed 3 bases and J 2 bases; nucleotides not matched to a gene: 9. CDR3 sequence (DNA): TGTGCCAGTAGTATCCCCGGGACTAGCGGGAGCTTTGCCTACGAGCAGTACTTC. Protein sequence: CASSIPGTSGSFAYEQYF.